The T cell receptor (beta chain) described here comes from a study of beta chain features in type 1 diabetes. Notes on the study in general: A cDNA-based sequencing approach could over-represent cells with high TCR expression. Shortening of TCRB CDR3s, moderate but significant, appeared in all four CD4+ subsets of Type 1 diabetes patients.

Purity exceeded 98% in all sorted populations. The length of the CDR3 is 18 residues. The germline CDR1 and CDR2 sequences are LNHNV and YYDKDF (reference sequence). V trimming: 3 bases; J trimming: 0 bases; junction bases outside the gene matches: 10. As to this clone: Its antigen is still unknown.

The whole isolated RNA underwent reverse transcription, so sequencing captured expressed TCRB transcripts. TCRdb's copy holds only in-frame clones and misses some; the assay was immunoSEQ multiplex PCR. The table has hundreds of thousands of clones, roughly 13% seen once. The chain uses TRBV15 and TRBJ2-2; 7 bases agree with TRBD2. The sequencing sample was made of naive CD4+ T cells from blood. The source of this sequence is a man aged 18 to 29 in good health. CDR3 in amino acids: CATSSNEGTTANTGELFF. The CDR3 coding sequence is TGTGCCACCAGCAGTAACGAAGGGACTACAGCGAACACCGGGGAGCTGTTTTTT. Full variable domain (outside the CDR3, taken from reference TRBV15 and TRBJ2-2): DAMVIQNPRYQVTQFGKPVTLSCSQTLNHNVMYWYQQKSSQAPKLLFHYYDKDFNNEADTPDNFQSRRPNTSFCFLDIRSPGLGDTAMYLCATSSNEGTTANTGELFFGEGSRLTVL.